Each of the 10 T cell receptor beta chains below was sequenced from the same sample in a study of blood T cell repertoires in COVID-19. The protocol was immunoSEQ multiplex PCR, while the TCRdb copy is restricted to in-frame clones and leaves out a portion. This table holds around 280,000 clones, 85% to 90% found once. What was sequenced was peripheral blood. These receptors all stem from a man between 70 and 80 years old with acute or convalescent COVID-19.

The chain has TRBV7-2 and TRBJ1-6; 9 nucleotides align to TRBD1. The ends lost 1 base at V and 9 bases at J; junction bases unmatched: 4. Looked up from germline, CDR1 is SGHTA and CDR2 is FQGNSA. This CDR3 region has 15 residues. CDR3 nucleotide sequence: TGTGCCAGCAGCTTAGGGTTGGACAGGGGTTCACCCCTCCACTTT. Translating it yields CASSLGLDRGSPLHF.

V and J are TRBV11-2 and TRBJ2-1; TRBD2 matches at 10 bases. The CDR3 is 14 amino acids. Germline-derived CDR1 and CDR2 are SGHAT and FQNNGV. V was clipped by 5 bases and J by 7 bases; unmatched bases: 5. CDR3 sequence reads: CASSPSSGGNEQFF. For the CDR3, the DNA is TGTGCCAGCAGCCCATCTAGCGGGGGAAATGAGCAGTTCTTC.

This chain joins TRBV6-6 and TRBJ2-7; a weak D match, TRBD2 (5 bases). This CDR3 region has 12 residues. V was pared by 5 bases and J by 6 bases, with 11 bases between. The germline V gene encodes CDR1 MNHNY and CDR2 SVGAGI (reference sequence). The chain's CDR3 is CASSPGLSEQYF. The CDR3 DNA is TGTGCCAGCAGTCCAGGACTTTCCGAGCAGTACTTC.

The chain combines TRBV5-1 with TRBJ1-1, with D possibly being TRBD1 (5 bases). The CDR3 is 14 residues long. Trimming took 3 bases from V and 0 from J, leaving 9 bases between them. Germline CDR1 is SGHRS and CDR2 is YFSETQ. The CDR3 sequence is CASSSDMMNTEAFF. The DNA for the CDR3 is TGCGCCAGCAGCTCGGACATGATGAACACTGAAGCTTTCTTT.

The chain employs TRBV18 and TRBJ1-3; 7 bases map to TRBD1. The germline CDR1 and CDR2 sequences are KGHSH and LQKENI. The CDR3 totals 16 residues. Trimming removed 3 bases from V and 0 bases from J; junction bases left unmatched: 5. CDR3 bases: TGTGCCAGCTCACCGCAGGGACAGACCTCTGGAAACACCATATATTTT. This sequence encodes CASSPQGQTSGNTIYF.

A few counts support this clone. The chain carries TRBV19 and TRBJ2-1; D might be TRBD1 (6 bases). V was shortened by 3 bases and J by 8 bases, with 23 bases between the two germline ends. The CDR3 has 17 residues. Germline loops: CDR1 LNHDA, CDR2 SQIVND (reference sequence). DNA for the CDR3: TGTGCCAGTAGTATTTTAAAGACAGGTAGTAGAGTGGATGAGCAGTTCTTC. Translation gives CASSILKTGSRVDEQFF.

CDR3 bases: TGTGCCAGCTCTACCCAGGTCTCCTACAATGAGCAGTTCTTC. Its translation: CASSTQVSYNEQFF. The V gene is TRBV18, the J gene TRBJ2-1; D is uncertain. V was trimmed by 6 bases and J by 0 bases, leaving 9 bases between them. Per germline, CDR1 KGHSH and CDR2 LQKENI. This CDR3 is built from 14 residues.

V gene TRBV12-5 combines with J gene TRBJ1-6; weak D call: TRBD1 (6 bases). Germline V lookup: CDR1 LGHNT, CDR2 FRNRAP. V was clipped by 7 bases and J by 14 bases, with 24 bases between them. This CDR3 contains 15 residues. The CDR3 coding sequence is TGTGCTAGTGTACGAACAAGCCAGGGGTTTGCGTCCCTCCACTTT. Amino acid sequence: CASVRTSQGFASLHF.

This chain links TRBV19 with TRBJ2-4; D not resolved. With 4 bases removed from V and 0 bases from J, the gap between germline ends came to 19 bases. Germline V gene sequence: CDR1 LNHDA, CDR2 SQIVND (reference sequence). The CDR3 contains 18 residues. In DNA, the CDR3 is TGTGCCAGTAGTAGGTACGGCCCAACCGACTTAGCCAAAAACATTCAGTACTTC. Translating it yields CASSRYGPTDLAKNIQYF.

The chain joins TRBV28 to TRBJ1-5; 11 positions match TRBD1. The CDR3 is made up of 17 amino acids. The V gene's germline CDR1 is MDHEN and CDR2 SYDVKM. V lost 6 bases to trimming and J lost 3 bases; unmatched junction nucleotides: 10. The CDR3 nucleotides read TGTGCCAGCAGAGGACAGGGGGCAGTACTCCACAATCAGCCCCAGCATTTT. As protein: CASRGQGAVLHNQPQHF.